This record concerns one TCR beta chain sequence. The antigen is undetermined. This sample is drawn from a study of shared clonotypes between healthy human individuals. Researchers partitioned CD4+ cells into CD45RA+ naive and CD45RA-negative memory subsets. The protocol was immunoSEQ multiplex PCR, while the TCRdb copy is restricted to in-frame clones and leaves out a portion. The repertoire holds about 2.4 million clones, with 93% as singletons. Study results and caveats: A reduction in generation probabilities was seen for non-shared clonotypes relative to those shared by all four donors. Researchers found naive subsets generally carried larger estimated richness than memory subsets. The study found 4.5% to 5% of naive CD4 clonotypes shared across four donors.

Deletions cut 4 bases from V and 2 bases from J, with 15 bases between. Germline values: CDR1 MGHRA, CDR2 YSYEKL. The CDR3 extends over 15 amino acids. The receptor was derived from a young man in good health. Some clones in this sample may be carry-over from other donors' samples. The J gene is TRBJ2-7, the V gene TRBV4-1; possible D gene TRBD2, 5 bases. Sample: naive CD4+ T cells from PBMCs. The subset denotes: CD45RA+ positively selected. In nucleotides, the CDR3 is TGCGCCAGCAGCCGGCTACTAGTAACGCCCTACGAGCAGTACTTC. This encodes CASSRLLVTPYEQYF.